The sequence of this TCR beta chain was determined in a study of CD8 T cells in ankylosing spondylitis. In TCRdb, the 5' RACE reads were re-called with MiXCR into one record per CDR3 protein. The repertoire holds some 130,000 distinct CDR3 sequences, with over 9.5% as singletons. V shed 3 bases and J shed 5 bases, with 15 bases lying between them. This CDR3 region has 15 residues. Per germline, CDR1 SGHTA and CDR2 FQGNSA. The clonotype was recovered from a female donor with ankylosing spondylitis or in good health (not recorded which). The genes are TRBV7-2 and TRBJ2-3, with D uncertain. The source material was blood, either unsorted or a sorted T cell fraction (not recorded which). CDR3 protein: CASSLDGFVVDTQYF. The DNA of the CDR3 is TGTGCCAGCAGCTTGGACGGCTTTGTGGTAGATACGCAGTATTTT.